This T cell receptor (beta chain) is from a study of early T cells in non-severe SARS-CoV-2 infection. Study information: Sequencing of bulk RNA from unsorted whole blood was done, without chain pairing.

The study's findings and limits: Sequences matched to VDJdb favored anti-spike CD8 responses, while private and CD4 specificities were missed.

Attached unique molecular identifiers marked individual cDNA molecules. TCRdb independently ran MiXCR on the 5' RACE reads; one entry per CDR3 protein. Of about 77,000 distinct CDR3 sequences in the sample, about 16% were seen once. Germline V gene sequence: CDR1 LNHDA, CDR2 SQIVND (reference sequence). The germline V and J ends were trimmed by 3 bases and 2 bases, with 14 bases remaining between them. The CDR3 loop spans 15 amino acids. A note on this clonotype: Its antigen remains unknown.

What was sequenced was whole blood. The chain has TRBV19 and TRBJ2-7, with TRBD2 as a possible D gene (5 bases). The sequence was obtained from an adult who was a healthcare worker with PCR-confirmed SARS-CoV-2 infection or an uninfected control (not recorded which). CDR3 nucleotides: TGTGCCAGTAGTATCTTACCAGCGGAGCCCTACGAGCAGTACTTC. Translating it yields CASSILPAEPYEQYF.